This T cell receptor beta chain was documented in a study of immune evolution from preneoplasia to lung adenocarcinoma. Overall study: HLA loss of heterozygosity: 5.5% to 8.5% AIS, under 19% MIA, over 30% ADC, none AAH. The study's findings and limits: Top clone share appeared to fall from AAH through AIS, MIA, adenocarcinoma. Highest clonality occurred in KRAS-mutant, not EGFR-mutant or double wild-type, nodules.

Details on this clone: Its matching antigen is unknown.

Some clones are missing from TCRdb's copy, which holds only in-frame ones; the method was immunoSEQ multiplex PCR. The data hold roughly 35,000 clones, with roughly 74% observed a single time. H&E slides confirmed each diagnosis, reviewed by two pathologists independently. V lost 1 base, J lost 5 bases, and 3 bases stayed unmatched. The CDR3 spans 15 residues. Germline V lookup: CDR1 KGHSH, CDR2 LQKENI. V and J are TRBV18 and TRBJ2-2, with 8 bases aligning to TRBD1. This TCR was sampled from a person in their 60s with lung adenocarcinoma. Sample: FFPE invasive lung adenocarcinoma tissue. The chain's CDR3 is CASSPRTGWTGELFF. CDR3 DNA sequence: TGTGCCAGCTCACCACGGACAGGGTGGACCGGGGAGCTGTTTTTT. Full variable domain (remainder filled in from reference TRBV18 and TRBJ2-2): NAGVMQNPRHLVRRRGQEARLRCSPMKGHSHVYWYRQLPEEGLKFMVYLQKENIIDESGMPKERFSAEFPKEGPSILRIQQVVRGDSAAYFCASSPRTGWTGELFFGEGSRLTVL.